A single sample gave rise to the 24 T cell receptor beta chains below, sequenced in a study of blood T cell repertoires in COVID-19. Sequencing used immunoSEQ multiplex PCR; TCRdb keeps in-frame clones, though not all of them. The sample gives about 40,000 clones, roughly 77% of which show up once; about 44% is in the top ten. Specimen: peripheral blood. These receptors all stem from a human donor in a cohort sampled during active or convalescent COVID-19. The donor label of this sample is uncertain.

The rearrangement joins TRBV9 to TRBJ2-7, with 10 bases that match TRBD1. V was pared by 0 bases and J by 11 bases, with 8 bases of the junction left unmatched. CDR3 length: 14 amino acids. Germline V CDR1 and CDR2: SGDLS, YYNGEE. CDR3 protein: CASSVAPGQGLEYF. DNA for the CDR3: TGTGCCAGCAGCGTAGCCCCGGGACAGGGGTTGGAGTACTTC.

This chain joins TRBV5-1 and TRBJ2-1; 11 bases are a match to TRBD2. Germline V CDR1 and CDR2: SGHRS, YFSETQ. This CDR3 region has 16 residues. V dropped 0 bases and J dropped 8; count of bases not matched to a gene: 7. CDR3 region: CASSLVRTSGRDEQFF. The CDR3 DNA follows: TGCGCCAGCAGCTTGGTGAGGACTAGCGGGCGCGATGAGCAGTTCTTC. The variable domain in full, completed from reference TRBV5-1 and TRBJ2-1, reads KAGVTQTPRYLIKTRGQQVTLSCSPISGHRSVSWYQQTPGQGLQFLFEYFSETQRNKGNFPGRFSGRQFSNSRSEMNVSTLELGDSALYLCASSLVRTSGRDEQFFGPGTRLTVL.

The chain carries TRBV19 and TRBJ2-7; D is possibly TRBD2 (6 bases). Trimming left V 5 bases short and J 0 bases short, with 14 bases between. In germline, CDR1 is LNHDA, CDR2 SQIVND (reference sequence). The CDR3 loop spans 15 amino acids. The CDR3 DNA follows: TGTGCCAGTAGTCCCTTGGCGGGGCCCTCCTACGAGCAGTACTTC. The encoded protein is CASSPLAGPSYEQYF.

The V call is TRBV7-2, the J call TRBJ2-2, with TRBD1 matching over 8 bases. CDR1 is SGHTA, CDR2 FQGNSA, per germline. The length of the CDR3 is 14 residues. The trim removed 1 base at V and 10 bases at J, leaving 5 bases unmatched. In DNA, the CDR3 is TGTGCCAGCAGCTTAGGAGGGACAGGATTGGAGCTGTTTTTT. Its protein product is CASSLGGTGLELFF.

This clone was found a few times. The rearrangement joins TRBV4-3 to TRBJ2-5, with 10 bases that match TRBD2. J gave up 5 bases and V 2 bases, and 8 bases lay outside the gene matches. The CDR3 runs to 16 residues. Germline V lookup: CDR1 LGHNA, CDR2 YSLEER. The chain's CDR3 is CASSQTLAGDGETQYF. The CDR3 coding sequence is TGCGCCAGCAGCCAAACCCTAGCGGGAGATGGTGAGACCCAGTACTTC.

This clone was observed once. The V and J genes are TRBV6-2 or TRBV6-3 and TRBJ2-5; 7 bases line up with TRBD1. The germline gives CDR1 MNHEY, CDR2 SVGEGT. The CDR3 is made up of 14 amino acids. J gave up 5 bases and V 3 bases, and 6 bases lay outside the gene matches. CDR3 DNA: TGTGCCAGCAGTTATCTACAGGGGTTGGAGACCCAGTACTTC. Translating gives CASSYLQGLETQYF.

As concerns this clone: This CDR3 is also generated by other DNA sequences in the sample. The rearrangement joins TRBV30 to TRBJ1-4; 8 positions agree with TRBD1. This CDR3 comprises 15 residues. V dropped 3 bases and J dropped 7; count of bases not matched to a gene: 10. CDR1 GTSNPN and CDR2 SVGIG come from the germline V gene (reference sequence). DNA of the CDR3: TGTGCCTGGAGGGCCGGACAGGGTGGCGGTGAAAAACTGTTTTTT. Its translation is CAWRAGQGGGEKLFF.

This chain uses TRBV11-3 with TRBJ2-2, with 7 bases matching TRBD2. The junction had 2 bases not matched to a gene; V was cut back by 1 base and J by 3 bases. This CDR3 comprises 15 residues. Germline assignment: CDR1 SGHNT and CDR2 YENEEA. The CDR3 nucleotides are TGTGCCAGCAGCTTAGCGGGAGGCCACACCGGGGAGCTGTTTTTT. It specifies CASSLAGGHTGELFF.

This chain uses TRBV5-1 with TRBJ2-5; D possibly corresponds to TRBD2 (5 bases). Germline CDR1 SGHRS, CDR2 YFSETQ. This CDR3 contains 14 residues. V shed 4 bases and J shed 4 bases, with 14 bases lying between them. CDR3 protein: CASSPGTSTETQYF. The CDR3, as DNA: TGCGCCAGCAGCCCAGGAACTAGTACAGAGACCCAGTACTTC. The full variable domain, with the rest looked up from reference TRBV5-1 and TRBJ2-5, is KAGVTQTPRYLIKTRGQQVTLSCSPISGHRSVSWYQQTPGQGLQFLFEYFSETQRNKGNFPGRFSGRQFSNSRSEMNVSTLELGDSALYLCASSPGTSTETQYFGPGTRLLVL.

The CDR3 loop is CASAEVYYGYTF. The CDR3 coding sequence is TGTGCCAGCGCAGAGGTGTACTATGGCTACACCTTC. The chain employs TRBV19 and TRBJ1-2; D not resolved. With 9 bases removed from V and 3 bases from J, the gap between germline ends came to 11 bases. CDR1 LNHDA and CDR2 SQIVND come from the germline V gene (reference sequence). The CDR3 is 12 residues long.

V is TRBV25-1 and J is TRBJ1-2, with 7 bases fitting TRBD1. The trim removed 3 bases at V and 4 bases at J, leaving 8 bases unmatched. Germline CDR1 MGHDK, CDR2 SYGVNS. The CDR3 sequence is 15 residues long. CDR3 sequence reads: CASSDQYRGGYGYTF. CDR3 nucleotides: TGTGCCAGCAGTGACCAATACAGGGGCGGCTATGGCTACACCTTC.

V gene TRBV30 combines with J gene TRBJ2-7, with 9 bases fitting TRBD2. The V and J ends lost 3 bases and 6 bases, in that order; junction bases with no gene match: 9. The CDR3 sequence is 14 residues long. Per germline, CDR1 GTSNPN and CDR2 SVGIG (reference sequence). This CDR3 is CAWSKGPSGTEQYF. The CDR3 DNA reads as TGTGCCTGGAGCAAAGGCCCTAGCGGGACCGAGCAGTACTTC.

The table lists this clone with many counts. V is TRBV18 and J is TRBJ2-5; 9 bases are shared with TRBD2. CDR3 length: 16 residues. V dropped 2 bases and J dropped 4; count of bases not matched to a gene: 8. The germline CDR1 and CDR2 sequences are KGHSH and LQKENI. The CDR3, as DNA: TGTGCCAGCTCACCAGACGGCGGGAGGGCCCGAGAGACCCAGTACTTC. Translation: CASSPDGGRARETQYF.

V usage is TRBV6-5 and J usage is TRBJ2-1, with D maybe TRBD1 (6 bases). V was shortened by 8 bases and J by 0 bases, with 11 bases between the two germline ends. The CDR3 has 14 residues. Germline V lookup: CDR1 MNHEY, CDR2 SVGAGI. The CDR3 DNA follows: TGTGCCAGCGGAGAGACAGGCTCCTACAATGAGCAGTTCTTC. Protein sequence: CASGETGSYNEQFF.

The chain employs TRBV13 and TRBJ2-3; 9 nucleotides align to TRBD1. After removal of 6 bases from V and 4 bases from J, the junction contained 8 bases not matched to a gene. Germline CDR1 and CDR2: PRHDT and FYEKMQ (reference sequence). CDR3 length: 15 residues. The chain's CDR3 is CASSLGGQGPDTQYF. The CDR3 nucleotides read TGTGCCAGCAGTCTAGGGGGACAGGGACCAGATACGCAGTATTTT.

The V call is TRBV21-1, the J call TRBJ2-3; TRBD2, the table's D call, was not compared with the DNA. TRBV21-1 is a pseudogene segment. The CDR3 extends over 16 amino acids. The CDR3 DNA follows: TGTGCCAGCGTCACCCGGACTAGCGCCCGCACAGATACGCAGTATTTT. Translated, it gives CASVTRTSARTDTQYF.

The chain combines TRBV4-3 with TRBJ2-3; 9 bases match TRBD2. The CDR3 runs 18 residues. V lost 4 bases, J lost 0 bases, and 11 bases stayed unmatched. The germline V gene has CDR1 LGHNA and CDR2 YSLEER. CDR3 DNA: TGCGCCAGCAGCCCCCACCACGCGGGAGGGCCTAGCACAGATACGCAGTATTTT. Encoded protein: CASSPHHAGGPSTDTQYF.

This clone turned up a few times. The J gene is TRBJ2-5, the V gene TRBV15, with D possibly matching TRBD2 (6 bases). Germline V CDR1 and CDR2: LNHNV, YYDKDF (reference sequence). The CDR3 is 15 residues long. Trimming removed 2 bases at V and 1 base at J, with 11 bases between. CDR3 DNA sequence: TGTGCCACCAGCAGATGGGGGGTGGTCCAAGAGACCCAGTACTTC. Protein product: CATSRWGVVQETQYF.

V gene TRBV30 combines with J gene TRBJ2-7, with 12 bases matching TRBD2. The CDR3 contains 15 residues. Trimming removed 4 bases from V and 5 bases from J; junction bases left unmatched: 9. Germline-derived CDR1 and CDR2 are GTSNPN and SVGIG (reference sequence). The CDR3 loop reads CAWTRGGLAGHEQYF. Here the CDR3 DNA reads TGTGCCTGGACTCGAGGGGGACTAGCGGGCCACGAGCAGTACTTC.

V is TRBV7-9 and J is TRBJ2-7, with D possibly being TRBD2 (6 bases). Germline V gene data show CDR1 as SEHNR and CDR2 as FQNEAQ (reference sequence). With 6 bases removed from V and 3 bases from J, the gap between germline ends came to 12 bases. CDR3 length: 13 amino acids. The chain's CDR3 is CASRESSGYEQYF. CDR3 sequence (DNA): TGTGCCAGCAGAGAAAGTAGCGGCTACGAGCAGTACTTC.

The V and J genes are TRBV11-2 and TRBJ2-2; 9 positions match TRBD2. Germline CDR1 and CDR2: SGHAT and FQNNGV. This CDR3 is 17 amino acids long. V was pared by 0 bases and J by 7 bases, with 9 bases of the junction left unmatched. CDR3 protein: CASSLEGREGRIGELFF. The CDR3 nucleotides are TGTGCCAGCAGCTTAGAGGGGCGGGAGGGCCGGATCGGGGAGCTGTTTTTT.

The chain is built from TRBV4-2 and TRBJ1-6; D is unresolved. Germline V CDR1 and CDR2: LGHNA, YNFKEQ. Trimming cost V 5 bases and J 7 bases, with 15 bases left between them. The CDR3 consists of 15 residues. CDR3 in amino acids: CASSDPGRGNSPLHF. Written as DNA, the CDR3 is TGTGCCAGCAGCGATCCGGGGAGAGGCAATTCACCCCTCCACTTT.

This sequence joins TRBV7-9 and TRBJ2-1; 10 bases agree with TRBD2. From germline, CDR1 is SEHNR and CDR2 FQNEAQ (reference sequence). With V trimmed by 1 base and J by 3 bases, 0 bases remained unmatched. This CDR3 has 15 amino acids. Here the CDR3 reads CASSLGLAGYNEQFF. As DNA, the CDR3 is TGTGCCAGCAGCTTAGGACTAGCGGGCTACAATGAGCAGTTCTTC.

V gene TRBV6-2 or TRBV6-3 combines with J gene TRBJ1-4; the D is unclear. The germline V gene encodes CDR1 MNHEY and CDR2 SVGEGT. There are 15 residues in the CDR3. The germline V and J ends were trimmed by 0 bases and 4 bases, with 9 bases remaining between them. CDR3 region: CASSYSIQINEKLFF. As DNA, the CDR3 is TGTGCCAGCAGTTACTCGATCCAGATTAATGAAAAACTGTTTTTT.